The 11 T cell receptor beta chains below come from one sample, sequenced in a study of neurological immune-mediated disorders. TCRdb redid the calling of the 5' RACE reads with MiXCR, one entry per CDR3 protein. The sample has about 29,000 distinct CDR3 sequences, less than 15% seen once. The sample taken for sequencing was PBMCs. The receptors come from a man aged 55 to 69 in good health.

To note about this clonotype: Mismatch with germline at one junction end may stem from a read error. The chain employs TRBV28 and TRBJ2-7, with 8 bases matching TRBD1. There are 12 residues in the CDR3. Germline V lookup: CDR1 MDHEN, CDR2 SYDVKM. This chain's CDR3 is CTSWDRYTEQYF. CDR3 nucleotides: TGTACCAGCTGGGACAGGTATACCGAACAGTACTTC.

This clonotype was detected many times. V is TRBV9 and J is TRBJ2-2, with 10 bases that match TRBD2. Unmatched junction bases numbered 5, after V lost 4 bases and J lost 2 bases. The CDR3 length is 16 residues. Germline V lookup: CDR1 SGDLS, CDR2 YYNGEE. DNA for the CDR3: TGTGCCAGCAGCCCCCGGACTAGCGGAAACACCGGGGAGCTGTTTTTT. This gives the protein CASSPRTSGNTGELFF.

This clonotype occurred many times. The chain is built from TRBV5-6 and TRBJ1-1, with D hard to call. Germline lookup yields CDR1 SGHDT and CDR2 YYEEEE. The V end was cut by 0 bases, the J end by 1 base, with 10 bases between. The CDR3 loop spans 15 amino acids. CDR3 nucleotide sequence: TGTGCCAGCAGCTTGGTTGAGGCCCCGAACACTGAAGCTTTCTTT. It encodes CASSLVEAPNTEAFF.

The genes are TRBV20-1 and TRBJ2-5; the match to TRBD2 covers 7 bases. V shed 0 bases and J 4 bases; nucleotides not matched to a gene: 11. The CDR3 is made up of 16 amino acids. Germline V gene data show CDR1 as DFQATT and CDR2 as SNEGSKA (reference sequence). The CDR3 loop reads CSARDLGGVVGETQYF. CDR3 sequence (DNA): TGCAGTGCTAGAGATCTGGGAGGGGTGGTGGGAGAGACCCAGTACTTC.

The table lists this clonotype with many counts. The rearrangement uses TRBV6-5 and TRBJ2-7, with TRBD2 matching over 11 bases. CDR3 length equals 19 residues. Trimming at V came to 5 bases and at J to 6 bases, leaving 21 bases not matched to a gene. Germline CDR1 reads MNHEY; CDR2 reads SVGAGI. The CDR3 DNA reads TGTGCCAGCAGTATAGCCGGGACTAGCGGTGAGGGGCGAGGTCCCGAGCAGTACTTC. Its protein is CASSIAGTSGEGRGPEQYF.

This clonotype was detected many times. V usage is TRBV7-9 and J usage is TRBJ2-5; 7 nucleotides agree with TRBD1. Germline V gene sequence: CDR1 SEHNR, CDR2 FQNEAQ (reference sequence). This CDR3 comprises 15 residues. V shed 5 bases and J 5 bases; nucleotides not matched to a gene: 11. CDR3 DNA: TGTGCCAGCAGCCCTAAGGACAGGCACGGGGAGACCCAGTACTTC. Protein sequence: CASSPKDRHGETQYF. Using reference TRBV7-9 and TRBJ2-5 for the parts outside the CDR3, the full variable domain is DTGVSQNPRHKITKRGQNVTFRCDPISEHNRLYWYRQTLGQGPEFLTYFQNEAQLEKSRLLSDRFSAERPKGSFSTLEIQRTEQGDSAMYLCASSPKDRHGETQYFGPGTRLLVL.

This clonotype appeared many times. This chain uses TRBV12-3 or TRBV12-4 with TRBJ1-1; the D is unclear. The CDR3 contains 15 residues. V lost 2 bases to trimming and J lost 5 bases, with 15 bases between them. The DNA for the CDR3 is TGTGCCAGCAGTTTAATCGCAGAATTAAAGACTGAAGCTTTCTTT. Its translation: CASSLIAELKTEAFF.

This clonotype came up once. The junction departs from germline at one end; a sequencing error may be responsible. This chain joins TRBV20-1 and TRBJ1-4, with 8 positions matching TRBD1. CDR1 is DFQATT, CDR2 SNEGSKA, per germline (reference sequence). The CDR3 totals 14 residues. CDR3 loop: CSAKGQEFDEKLFF. The CDR3 DNA is TGCAGCGCTAAGGGACAGGAGTTCGACGAAAAACTGTTTTTT.

This clonotype was seen repeatedly, ten times or more. This chain connects TRBV20-1 to TRBJ1-2; D not certain. Germline V CDR1 and CDR2: DFQATT, SNEGSKA (reference sequence). Trimming took 5 bases from V and 2 from J, leaving 12 bases between them. The CDR3 extends over 13 amino acids. The CDR3 loop is CSAAYSGNYGYTF. DNA for the CDR3: TGCAGTGCTGCCTATTCGGGGAACTATGGCTACACCTTC.

In its sample, this clonotype was seen many times. The V gene is TRBV15, the J gene TRBJ2-3, with 8 bases aligning to TRBD1. This CDR3 is built from 16 residues. Germline values: CDR1 LNHNV, CDR2 YYDKDF (reference sequence). V lost 1 base and J lost 2; bases outside the gene matches: 5. DNA of the CDR3: TGTGCCACCAGCAGAGGTCGGACAGGGATCACAGATACGCAGTATTTT. It specifies CATSRGRTGITDTQYF.

This clonotype was counted ten times or more. V is TRBV7-6 and J is TRBJ2-3, with 10 bases aligning to TRBD2. CDR3 length: 18 amino acids. Germline trimming cut 1 base from V and 0 bases from J; bases unmatched to any gene: 7. The germline V gene encodes CDR1 SGHVS and CDR2 FNYEAQ. The CDR3 DNA is TGTGCCAGCAGCTTAGAGAGGACTAGCGGAGTAAGCACAGATACGCAGTATTTT. It codes for CASSLERTSGVSTDTQYF.